The present TCR beta chain was sequenced within a study of cytomegalovirus exposure and HLA in healthy donors. To note about this clone: Its cognate antigen is unknown.

Findings and caveats of the study: Associated with HLA alleles at 0.05 false discovery rate in a later analysis were 16,951 TCR beta sequences. CMV serostatus was the only recorded immune exposure for donors. Cytomegalovirus status was reportedly diagnosed by the classifier with high sensitivity and specificity.

Vbeta (60) and Jbeta (13) primers were used in the PCR. Assay: immunoSEQ multiplex PCR; the TCRdb copy retains only in-frame clones and omits some. This sample carries about 200,000 clones, 70% to 80% of them seen once, and the ten largest clones take roughly 3%. The germline V gene has CDR1 SGHDN and CDR2 FVKESK. This CDR3 spans 14 amino acids. Trimming cost V 3 bases and J 2 bases, with 9 bases left between them. This receptor was identified in a woman under 40 in good health and CMV-seronegative. V is TRBV14 and J is TRBJ2-3; D is ambiguous. Material: PBMCs. The CDR3 here is CASSQSIFTDTQYF. DNA of the CDR3: TGTGCCAGCAGCCAGTCCATTTTCACAGATACGCAGTATTTT.